This T cell receptor beta chain comes out of a study of T cell responses to AZD1222 COVID-19 vaccine. Second-dose recipients at about 4 or about 12 weeks were treated as one pooled group. Concerning this clone itself: Antigen unknown.

Study-level points and caveats: Females made up more of the donors, who were largely white British, and clonal diversity may have come out too low. The breadth and depth of Spike-specific TCRs increased once two AZD1222 doses had been given. No day 14 peak samples; only post-peak repertoires were characterized.

Clones were sequenced by immunoSEQ multiplex PCR, and TCRdb holds only the in-frame ones, with some missing. The data show 120,000 to 150,000 clones, 70% to 90% seen once. The CDR3 extends over 14 amino acids. Trimming pared 3 bases from V and 2 bases from J, leaving 9 bases between. Germline V lookup: CDR1 MNHEY, CDR2 SMNVEV (reference sequence). The chain links TRBV27 to TRBJ2-3, with D perhaps being TRBD1 or TRBD2 (5 bases each). Sequenced here: peripheral blood, sampled 28 days after the second AZD1222 dose. The origin of this receptor is an adult who received the AZD1222 COVID-19 vaccine. CDR3 sequence: CASSFDGATDTQYF. In DNA form, the CDR3 reads TGTGCCAGCAGTTTCGACGGGGCCACAGATACGCAGTATTTT.